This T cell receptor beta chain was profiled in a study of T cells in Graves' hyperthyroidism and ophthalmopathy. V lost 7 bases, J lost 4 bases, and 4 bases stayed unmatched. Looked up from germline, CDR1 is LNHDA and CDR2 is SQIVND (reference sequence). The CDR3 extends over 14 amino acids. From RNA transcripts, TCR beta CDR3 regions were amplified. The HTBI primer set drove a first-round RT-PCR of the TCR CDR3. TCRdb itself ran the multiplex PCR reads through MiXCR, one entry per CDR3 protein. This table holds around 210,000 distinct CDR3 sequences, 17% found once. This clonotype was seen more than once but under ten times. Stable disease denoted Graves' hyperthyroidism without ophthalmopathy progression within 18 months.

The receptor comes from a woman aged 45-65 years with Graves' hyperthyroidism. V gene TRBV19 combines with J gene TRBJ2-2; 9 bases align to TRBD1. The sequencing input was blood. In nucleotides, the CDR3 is TGTGCCAGTAAGACAGGGGGAGGCACCGGGGAGCTGTTTTTT. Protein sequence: CASKTGGGTGELFF.